A single TCR beta chain is shown here with its context. Its antigen is undetermined. The treatment is: oral pan-JAK inhibitor, 5-10 mg twice daily. This specimen belongs to a study of CD8+ T cells in alopecia areata. Extracted RNA was reverse transcribed into cDNA, the sequencing template. Sequencing was performed with immunoSEQ multiplex PCR; in TCRdb, only in-frame clones are kept and a portion is missing. The table includes over 100,000 clones, less than 75% detected once. The CDR3 contains 15 residues. Germline V gives CDR1 SGHRS, CDR2 YFSETQ. The V and J ends lost 4 bases and 0 bases respectively, with 11 bases between them. Study results and caveats: Scalp samples also yield sequences from resident alphabeta T cells of normal skin. It was lesional scalp, especially alopecia totalis/universalis, that showed higher clonality than normal scalp. Between patients, shared TCR sequences were less clear than in mice. This was possibly due in part to HLA diversity in the patient population.

The sample consisted of CD8+ T cells sorted from blood, taken at week 24, from a patient treated with tofacitinib. This sequence originates from a human donor with alopecia areata. The V and J genes are TRBV5-1 and TRBJ1-3, with D uncertain. The CDR3 bases are TGCGCCAGCAGCCCCGTCGCGTCCTCTGGAAACACCATATATTTT. Translating gives CASSPVASSGNTIYF.